This T cell receptor (beta chain) is from a study of T cell repertoires in cytomegalovirus infection. Study-level information: Public TCR beta signature analysis indicated the presence of both CMV infection and matching HLA type. The study's findings and limits: HLA-C-restricted CMV clonotypes gave the most frequent clonotype in two of eight donors. Adding up the frequency of public TCR beta families identified people who carried CMV plus the relevant HLA.

TCRdb re-called the reads through MiXCR, storing one row per CDR3 protein. The sample carries 90,000 to 130,000 distinct CDR3 sequences, 10% recorded once. This clonotype was seen many times. Antigen: not known. CDR3 length equals 14 residues. CDR1 SGHTA and CDR2 FQGNSA come from the germline V gene. Deletions cut 0 bases from V and 4 bases from J, with 7 bases between. The specimen sequenced was PBMCs, sequenced either directly or after in vitro stimulation (not recorded which). V is TRBV7-2 and J is TRBJ1-3, with no clear D. The receptor was isolated from a human donor in good health (CMV status not recorded). Some clones in this sample may be carry-over from other donors' samples. As DNA, the CDR3 is TGTGCCAGCAGCTTAGCGGCAGGAGGAAACACCATATATTTT. Translating it yields CASSLAAGGNTIYF. The variable domain in full, completed from reference TRBV7-2 and TRBJ1-3, reads GAGVSQSPSNKVTEKGKDVELRCDPISGHTALYWYRQSLGQGLEFLIYFQGNSAPDKSGLPSDRFSAERTGGSVSTLTIQRTQQEDSAVYLCASSLAAGGNTIYFGEGSWLTVV.